The entry below gives a single TCR beta chain sequence along with its context. The antigen remains unidentified. Unsorted cryopreserved PBMC were sequenced, averaging around 99,000 T cells per clinical donor. The data belong to a study of T cells in tuberculosis. About the research overall: The T cells targeted glucose monomycolate, a mycobacterial lipid, via CD1B. Regarding the study as a whole: A GMM-specific repertoire classifier reached roughly 90% accuracy, AUROC more than 0.8. GMM-specific TCRs were nearer to active tuberculosis alpha repertoires, suggesting expansion.

The V segment lost 3 bases and the J segment 4 bases; nucleotides outside the gene matches: 9. Germline V lookup: CDR1 WSHSY, CDR2 SAAADI. This CDR3 has 15 residues. Sequencing was performed with immunoSEQ multiplex PCR; in TCRdb, only in-frame clones are kept and a portion is missing. The sample includes tens of thousands of clones, just under 95% of them seen just once. The TCR comes from a donor aged 10-35 years with latent tuberculosis or without tuberculosis infection. Some clones in this sample may be carry-over from other donors' samples. The sample was PBMCs. J is TRBJ2-7 and V is TRBV10-2; 7 bases are a match to TRBD2. The CDR3 region is CASSDGVTGGYEQYF. CDR3 bases: TGCGCCAGCAGTGATGGGGTCACCGGGGGGTACGAGCAGTACTTC.